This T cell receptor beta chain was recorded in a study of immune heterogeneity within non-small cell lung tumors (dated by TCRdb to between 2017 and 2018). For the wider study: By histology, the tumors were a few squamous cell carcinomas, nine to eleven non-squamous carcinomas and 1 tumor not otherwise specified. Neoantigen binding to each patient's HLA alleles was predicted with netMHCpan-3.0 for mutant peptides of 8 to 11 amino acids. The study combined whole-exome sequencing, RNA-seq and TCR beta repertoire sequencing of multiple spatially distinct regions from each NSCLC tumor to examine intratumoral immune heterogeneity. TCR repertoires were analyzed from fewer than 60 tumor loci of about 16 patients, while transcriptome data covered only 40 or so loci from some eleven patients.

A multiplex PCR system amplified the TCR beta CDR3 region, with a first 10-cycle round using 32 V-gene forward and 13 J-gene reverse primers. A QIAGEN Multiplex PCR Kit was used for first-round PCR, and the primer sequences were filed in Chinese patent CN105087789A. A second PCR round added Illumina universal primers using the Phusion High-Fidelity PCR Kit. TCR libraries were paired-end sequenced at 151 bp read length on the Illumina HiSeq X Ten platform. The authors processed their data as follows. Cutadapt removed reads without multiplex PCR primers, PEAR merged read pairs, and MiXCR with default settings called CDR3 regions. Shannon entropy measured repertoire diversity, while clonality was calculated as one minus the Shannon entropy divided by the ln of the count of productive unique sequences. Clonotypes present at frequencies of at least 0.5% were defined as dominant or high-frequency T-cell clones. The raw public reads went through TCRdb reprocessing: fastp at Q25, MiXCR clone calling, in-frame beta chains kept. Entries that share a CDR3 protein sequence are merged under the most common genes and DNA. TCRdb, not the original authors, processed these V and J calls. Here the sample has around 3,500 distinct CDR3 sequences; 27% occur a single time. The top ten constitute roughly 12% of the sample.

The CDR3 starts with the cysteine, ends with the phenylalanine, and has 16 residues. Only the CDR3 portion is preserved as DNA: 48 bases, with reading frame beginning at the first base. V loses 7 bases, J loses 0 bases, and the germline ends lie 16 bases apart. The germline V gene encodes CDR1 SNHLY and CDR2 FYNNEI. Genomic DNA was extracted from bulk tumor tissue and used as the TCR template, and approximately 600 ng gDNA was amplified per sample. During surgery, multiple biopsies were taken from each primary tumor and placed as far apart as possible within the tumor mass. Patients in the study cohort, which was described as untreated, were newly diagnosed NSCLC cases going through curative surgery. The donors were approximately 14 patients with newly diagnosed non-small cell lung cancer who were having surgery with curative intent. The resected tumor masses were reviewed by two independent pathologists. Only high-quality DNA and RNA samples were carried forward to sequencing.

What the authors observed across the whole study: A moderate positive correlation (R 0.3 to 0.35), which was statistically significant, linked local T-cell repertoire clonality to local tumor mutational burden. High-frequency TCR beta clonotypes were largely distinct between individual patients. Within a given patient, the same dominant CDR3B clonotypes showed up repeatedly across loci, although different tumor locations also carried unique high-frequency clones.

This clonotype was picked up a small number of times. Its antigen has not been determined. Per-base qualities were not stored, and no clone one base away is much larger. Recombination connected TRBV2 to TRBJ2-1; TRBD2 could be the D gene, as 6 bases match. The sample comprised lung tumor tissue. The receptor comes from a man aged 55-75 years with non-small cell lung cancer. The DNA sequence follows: TGTGCCAGCACCAGGCTAGCGTTTAGCTCCTACAATGAGCAGTTCTTC. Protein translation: CASTRLAFSSYNEQFF.